Described below is a single TCR beta chain sequence and its context. Its antigen is unknown. The junction had 12 bases not matched to a gene; V was cut back by 5 bases and J by 4 bases. This CDR3 contains 17 residues. CDR1 and CDR2 (germline): SEHNR, FQNEAQ (reference sequence). 13 Jbeta primers and 60 Vbeta primers were used for the PCR. Per the original data handling: A later analysis counted some 87 million unique TCR beta chains, around 10 million shared. Some clones are missing from TCRdb's copy, which holds only in-frame ones; the method was immunoSEQ multiplex PCR. V and J calls and clone size are as listed in that table; D and trimming were resolved from the DNA. The sample lists about 90,000 clones, 62% seen once, with about 5% in the top ten. The entry originates in a study of cytomegalovirus exposure and HLA in healthy donors. About the research overall: In an earlier analysis, some 110 million unique TCR beta sequences were found from some 170 million T cells. Study-level points and caveats: The only immune exposure information that was available was CMV serostatus.

The donors were healthy bone marrow donors. The receptor's source is a woman aged 30 to 39 in good health and CMV-seropositive. What was sequenced was PBMCs. J is TRBJ1-1 and V is TRBV7-9, with 11 bases lining up with TRBD1. The CDR3 is CASSPRPGTGGGTEAFF. The CDR3 region has the DNA TGTGCCAGCAGCCCTCGTCCCGGGACAGGGGGTGGCACTGAAGCTTTCTTT. Full variable domain (rest looked up from reference TRBV7-9 and TRBJ1-1): DTGVSQNPRHKITKRGQNVTFRCDPISEHNRLYWYRQTLGQGPEFLTYFQNEAQLEKSRLLSDRFSAERPKGSFSTLEIQRTEQGDSAMYLCASSPRPGTGGGTEAFFGQGTRLTVV.